The next 27 T cell receptor beta chains were all read from a single sample in a study of T cells expressing NK-cell markers. TCRdb processed the 5' RACE reads again and assigns one entry to each CDR3 protein, with no DNA. The specimen's table records about 550,000 distinct CDR3 sequences. The specimen sequenced was blood T cells: a sorted CD56 or NKG2C T cell subset, CD4+ or CD8+ T cells, or bulk PBMC T cells (not recorded which). These receptors originate from a man between 18 and 29 years old in good health.

The rearrangement uses TRBV5-4 and TRBJ2-3; TCRdb's assignment of TRBD1 cannot be checked, as there is no DNA. CDR1 is SGHNT, CDR2 YYREEE, per germline (reference sequence). This CDR3 contains 16 residues. This CDR3 is CASSFDGGGFTDTQYF.

The chain combines TRBV10-3 with TRBJ2-3; TCRdb reports TRBD1, a call that lacks DNA to check it against. This CDR3 spans 14 amino acids. Germline V gene lookup returns CDR1 ENHRY and CDR2 SYGVKD. CDR3 sequence: CAISAADTTDTQYF.

The rearrangement uses TRBV29-1 and TRBJ1-3; lacking DNA, the TRBD1 call made by TCRdb goes unchecked. CDR3 length: 15 residues. Germline loops: CDR1 SQVTM, CDR2 ANQGSEA. CDR3 protein: CSAITGATSGNTIYF.

J is TRBJ2-7 and V is TRBV24-1. CDR3 length equals 14 residues. Germline V lookup: CDR1 KGHDR, CDR2 SFDVKD. The chain's CDR3 is CATSAGRLSYEQYF.

The V call is TRBV7-2, the J call TRBJ2-1; TCRdb indicates TRBD2, and absent DNA this call remains unverified. CDR3 length equals 15 residues. Germline V gene data show CDR1 as SGHTA and CDR2 as FQGNSA. CDR3 amino acids: CASSLRRGGSKEQFF. Complete variable domain (other parts from reference TRBV7-2 and TRBJ2-1): GAGVSQSPSNKVTEKGKDVELRCDPISGHTALYWYRQSLGQGLEFLIYFQGNSAPDKSGLPSDRFSAERTGGSVSTLTIQRTQQEDSAVYLCASSLRRGGSKEQFFGPGTRLTVL.

The genes are TRBV6-2 or TRBV6-3 and TRBJ2-3; TCRdb's D gene call, TRBD2, goes unchecked for lack of DNA. Germline V gene data show CDR1 as MNHEY and CDR2 as SVGEGT. The length of the CDR3 is 16 residues. The CDR3 loop is CASRPLGDYSTDTQYF.

J is TRBJ2-3 and V is TRBV20-1. This CDR3 contains 14 residues. Germline CDR1 and CDR2: DFQATT and SNEGSKA (reference sequence). The CDR3 spells CSARSVSGTDTQYF.

This rearrangement joins TRBV12-3 or TRBV12-4 to TRBJ2-1; without DNA, the TCRdb call of TRBD2 cannot be checked. This CDR3 spans 15 amino acids. The CDR3 sequence is CASRTMGSRNNEQFF.

The chain combines TRBV20-1 with TRBJ2-1; TCRdb calls TRBD1, which cannot be checked without DNA. This CDR3 is 17 amino acids long. Per the germline V gene, CDR1 is DFQATT and CDR2 is SNEGSKA (reference sequence). The chain's CDR3 is CSAPPPSGDSSYNEQFF.

The chain links TRBV4-2 to TRBJ1-5. Germline-derived CDR1 and CDR2 are LGHNA and YNFKEQ. This CDR3 comprises 15 residues. CDR3: CASSQGGLSNQPQHF.

The J gene is TRBJ1-1, the V gene TRBV20-1. The CDR3 has 13 amino acids. Germline V gene data show CDR1 as DFQATT and CDR2 as SNEGSKA (reference sequence). The CDR3 sequence: CSARRTGNTEAFF.

The rearrangement joins TRBV9 to TRBJ2-1. CDR3 length equals 13 residues. Germline CDR1 reads SGDLS; CDR2 reads YYNGEE. The CDR3 region is CASSTGSYNEQFF.

The genes are TRBV7-9 and TRBJ2-1. CDR1 is SEHNR and CDR2 is FQNEAQ in the germline V gene (reference sequence). The CDR3 is 16 amino acids. The CDR3: CASSLAGGRAYNEQFF.

The V and J genes are TRBV6-5 and TRBJ2-1. This CDR3 region has 15 residues. In germline, CDR1 is MNHEY, CDR2 SVGAGI. CDR3 protein: CASSTTRIFNNEQFF.

V gene TRBV27 combines with J gene TRBJ2-5. CDR3 size: 11 residues. Germline CDR1 and CDR2: MNHEY and SMNVEV (reference sequence). The CDR3: CASMGYGTQYF.

V is TRBV19 and J is TRBJ2-1; checking the TCRdb D call of TRBD1 is not possible without DNA. Germline-derived CDR1 and CDR2 are LNHDA and SQIVND (reference sequence). This CDR3 is built from 12 residues. Here the CDR3 reads CASSMGGGEQFF.

The chain is built from TRBV3-1 and TRBJ2-2; TCRdb lists TRBD1, though no DNA is available to test this call. Per the germline V gene, CDR1 is LGHDT and CDR2 is YNNKEL (reference sequence). The CDR3 length is 15 residues. This CDR3 reads CASKTGQTNTGELFF.

This rearrangement joins TRBV12-3 or TRBV12-4 to TRBJ1-5; TCRdb's D call, TRBD1, is unchecked because there is no DNA. This CDR3 comprises 15 residues. CDR3 loop: CASSLSRGFGQPQHF.

The chain links TRBV4-2 to TRBJ2-7; the TRBD2 assignment by TCRdb is unverifiable without DNA. The CDR3 extends over 14 amino acids. Germline V gives CDR1 LGHNA, CDR2 YNFKEQ. CDR3 protein: CASSQTSVSYEQYF.

The chain joins TRBV12-3 or TRBV12-4 to TRBJ1-1; TCRdb's D gene call, TRBD1, goes unchecked for lack of DNA. This CDR3 region has 14 residues. The CDR3 sequence is CASSITGLDTEAFF.

The V gene is TRBV5-1, the J gene TRBJ2-3; there is no DNA to check the TCRdb D call of TRBD1. CDR3 length equals 17 residues. CDR1 SGHRS and CDR2 YFSETQ come from the germline V gene. CDR3 sequence reads: CASSLGTVWVGTDTQYF.

The rearrangement links TRBV30 to TRBJ2-5; the TCRdb call, TRBD1, lacks DNA for checking. Germline assignment: CDR1 GTSNPN and CDR2 SVGIG (reference sequence). This CDR3 comprises 12 residues. This chain's CDR3 is CAWGGRRETQYF.

The chain combines TRBV6-1 with TRBJ2-1; the D gene TCRdb calls, TRBD2, cannot be checked with no DNA. Germline values: CDR1 MNHNS, CDR2 SASEGT. The CDR3 runs 17 residues. This CDR3 reads CASSGRLGRAPNNEQFF.

The chain combines TRBV29-1 with TRBJ2-2; the D gene TCRdb calls, TRBD1, cannot be checked with no DNA. The CDR3 contains 16 residues. CDR1 and CDR2 from the germline V gene are SQVTM and ANQGSEA. CDR3: CSVEDRTSGGVGELFF.

The chain carries TRBV5-1 and TRBJ2-2. The V gene's germline CDR1 is SGHRS and CDR2 YFSETQ. The CDR3 runs 14 residues. The CDR3 here is CASSQLPNTGELFF.

The chain uses TRBV5-1 and TRBJ2-5; TCRdb lists TRBD1, though no DNA is available to test this call. The germline V gene has CDR1 SGHRS and CDR2 YFSETQ. The CDR3 consists of 14 residues. The CDR3 sequence is CASSPTGRQETQYF.

This chain joins TRBV20-1 and TRBJ1-5. The CDR3 consists of 15 residues. The V gene's germline CDR1 is DFQATT and CDR2 SNEGSKA (reference sequence). CDR3 sequence: CSANRGGKANQPQHF.